Each of the 19 T cell receptor beta chains below was sequenced from the same sample in a study of blood T cells in healthy people across ages. The second PCR ran roughly 6 to 11 cycles with a sample-barcoded 5' primer and J-beta primers. TCRdb used MiXCR to reprocess the 5' RACE reads, holding one entry per CDR3 protein. The sample has some 760,000 distinct CDR3 sequences; around a quarter are singletons. This sample was also put to use in a study of T cells of mothers and their children.

Sequencing was done on a sample of blood. These receptors were collected from a boy younger than 18 in good health.

The chain employs TRBV7-2 and TRBJ2-5, with TRBD2 matching over 10 bases. The assigned J gene may be wrong: the sequence end matches TRBJ2-7 better. In germline, CDR1 is SGHTA, CDR2 FQGNSA. There are 15 residues in the CDR3. The CDR3 DNA reads as TGTGCCAGCAGCTCTACTAGCGGGGACCCCTACGAGCAGTACTTC. Translating it yields CASSSTSGDPYEQYF.

The J gene is TRBJ2-1, the V gene TRBV29-1; D unresolved. The germline CDR1 and CDR2 sequences are SQVTM and ANQGSEA. The ends were cut back, 3 bases at V and 9 bases at J, with 6 bases in the middle. CDR3 length: 10 amino acids. CDR3 protein: CSVETGEQFF. The CDR3 coding sequence is TGCAGCGTTGAGACGGGTGAGCAGTTCTTC.

A note on this clonotype: The junction and the germline gene differ at one end; a read error may be behind it. The chain recombines TRBV20-1 with TRBJ1-2; D unclear. Germline CDR1 and CDR2: DFQATT and SNEGSKA (reference sequence). The CDR3 totals 15 residues. As DNA, the CDR3 is TGTTGCGCCGGACCTTTGGGCACCCCTAACTATGGCTACACCTTC. Its protein product is CCAGPLGTPNYGYTF.

This clonotype showed up just a few times. The chain employs TRBV27 and TRBJ2-1, with 7 positions matching TRBD2. The CDR3 totals 15 residues. Trimming took 2 bases from V and 2 from J; bases not matched to a gene: 3. CDR1 and CDR2 (germline): MNHEY, SMNVEV (reference sequence). The CDR3 sequence: CASSLGSGAYNEQFF. CDR3 bases: TGTGCCAGCAGTTTAGGGAGCGGGGCCTACAATGAGCAGTTCTTC.

Concerning this clonotype: The junction departs from germline at one end; a sequencing error may be responsible. This rearrangement joins TRBV7-9 to TRBJ1-1; possible D gene TRBD1, 6 bases. Looked up from germline, CDR1 is SEHNR and CDR2 is FQNEAQ (reference sequence). This CDR3 has 16 amino acids. The CDR3 DNA reads as TGTGCCGGCAGCTCCATAGGGGGGGACCTGAACACTGAAGCTTTCTTT. Protein sequence: CAGSSIGGDLNTEAFF. The full variable domain, with the rest looked up from reference TRBV7-9 and TRBJ1-1, is DTGVSQNPRHKITKRGQNVTFRCDPISEHNRLYWYRQTLGQGPEFLTYFQNEAQLEKSRLLSDRFSAERPKGSFSTLEIQRTEQGDSAMYLCAGSSIGGDLNTEAFFGQGTRLTVV.

As regards this clonotype: The junction and the germline gene differ at one end; a read error may be behind it. The V gene is TRBV9, the J gene TRBJ2-7; D not certain. The germline gives CDR1 SGDLS, CDR2 YYNGEE. This CDR3 is 11 amino acids long. The CDR3 DNA reads as TGTGCCAGCAACCCCTCGATTCGAGCTCACTTC. Translating gives CASNPSIRAHF.

This clonotype came up a few times. This chain uses TRBV4-3 with TRBJ2-1, with 12 bases that match TRBD2. The CDR3 covers 17 residues. Per germline, CDR1 LGHNA and CDR2 YSLEER. Trimming at V came to 0 bases and at J to 8 bases, leaving 8 bases not matched to a gene. The CDR3 DNA is TGCGCCAGCAGCCAAGATCGCCTAGCGGGGGGGTTGGATGAGCAGTTCTTC. This translates into CASSQDRLAGGLDEQFF.

The CDR3 sequence is CSASRDRLYQETQYF. CDR3 sequence (DNA): TGCAGTGCTAGCCGGGACAGGTTGTACCAAGAGACCCAGTACTTC. The chain carries TRBV20-1 and TRBJ2-5, with 8 bases aligning to TRBD1. There are 15 residues in the CDR3. Germline CDR1 and CDR2: DFQATT and SNEGSKA (reference sequence). V was pared by 3 bases and J by 0 bases, with 6 bases of the junction left unmatched.

This clonotype was counted between two and nine times. The genes are TRBV6-1 and TRBJ2-7; D unresolved. Germline V gene sequence: CDR1 MNHNS, CDR2 SASEGT. This CDR3 has 11 amino acids. Trimming took 7 bases from V and 6 from J, leaving 10 bases between them. The CDR3 loop is CASIRNCEQYF. CDR3 bases: TGTGCCAGCATCCGTAACTGCGAGCAGTACTTC.

Only a few counts were recorded for this clonotype. V and J are TRBV7-9 and TRBJ1-4; no reliable D call. CDR3 length equals 15 residues. V gave up 5 bases and J gave up 4 bases, with 14 bases separating them. CDR1 and CDR2 from the germline V gene are SEHNR and FQNEAQ (reference sequence). The DNA for the CDR3 is TGTGCCAGCAGCCTCGACGAGACTTATAATGAAAAACTGTTTTTT. Translating gives CASSLDETYNEKLFF.

This clonotype was observed a few times. The J gene is TRBJ2-3, the V gene TRBV29-1; 8 bases match TRBD2. V shed 3 bases, J shed 4 bases, and the junction held 6 bases outside the gene matches. In germline, CDR1 is SQVTM, CDR2 ANQGSEA. This CDR3 is 14 amino acids long. The CDR3 sequence: CSVESGGPSDTQYF. CDR3 sequence (DNA): TGCAGCGTTGAGTCGGGAGGGCCATCAGATACGCAGTATTTT.

This clonotype was recorded a few times. The chain carries TRBV2 and TRBJ1-4; D gene unclear. The CDR3 has 15 amino acids. The V and J ends lost 8 bases and 0 bases respectively, with 13 bases between them. Looked up from germline, CDR1 is SNHLY and CDR2 is FYNNEI. The CDR3 nucleotides read TGTGCCAGCGCTGGAAAGAGCGCAACTAATGAAAAACTGTTTTTT. This codes for CASAGKSATNEKLFF.

CDR3 DNA: TGTGCCAGCAGTCCCGACAGGAGCTATAATTCACCCCTCCACTTT. Protein product: CASSPDRSYNSPLHF. This chain connects TRBV7-2 to TRBJ1-6; tentatively, D is TRBD1 (6 bases). The CDR3 covers 15 residues. Germline CDR1 SGHTA, CDR2 FQGNSA. Deletions cut 6 bases from V and 3 bases from J, with 12 bases between.

In its sample, this clonotype was seen a few times. The rearrangement joins TRBV29-1 to TRBJ1-4; TRBD1 aligns across 8 bases. The V gene's germline CDR1 is SQVTM and CDR2 ANQGSEA. This CDR3 spans 13 amino acids. With 4 bases clipped from V and 6 bases from J, the junction kept 4 bases outside the gene matches. The CDR3 spells CSVGGTGDEKLFF. CDR3 nucleotide sequence: TGCAGCGTTGGAGGGACAGGTGATGAAAAACTGTTTTTT.

The chain uses TRBV6-6 and TRBJ2-3; 8 bases align to TRBD1. Per germline, CDR1 MNHNY and CDR2 SVGAGI (reference sequence). The CDR3 contains 13 residues. The V gene end was trimmed by 11 bases and the J gene end by 3 bases; junction bases not matched to a gene: 7. CDR3 sequence reads: CAAVRGQTDTQYF. CDR3 nucleotides: TGTGCCGCGGTCAGGGGGCAAACAGATACGCAGTATTTT.

This clonotype came up a few times. The CDR3 reads CASRLGQSYEQYF. The CDR3, as DNA: TGCGCCAGCAGACTGGGACAGAGTTACGAGCAGTACTTC. This chain links TRBV5-1 with TRBJ2-5, with 7 bases fitting TRBD1. The DNA end favors TRBJ2-7, so the J call may be wrong. The CDR3 sequence is 13 residues long. CDR1 SGHRS and CDR2 YFSETQ come from the germline V gene.

The chain is built from TRBV12-3 or TRBV12-4 and TRBJ1-6; D gene ambiguous. V was trimmed by 7 bases and J by 0 bases, leaving 10 bases between them. This CDR3 is 15 amino acids long. The CDR3 DNA follows: TGTGCCAGCACCCGAGAAACCTCCTATAATTCACCCCTCCACTTT. This translates into CASTRETSYNSPLHF.

This clonotype has ten or more counts. This chain joins TRBV4-2 and TRBJ2-4, with 7 bases aligning to TRBD1. The length of the CDR3 is 14 residues. The trim removed 3 bases at V and 8 bases at J, leaving 7 bases unmatched. CDR1 is LGHNA, CDR2 YNFKEQ, per germline. The CDR3 sequence is CASSQETGRYIQYF. The CDR3 coding sequence is TGTGCCAGCAGCCAGGAGACAGGGAGATACATTCAGTACTTC.

This clonotype was observed a handful of times. This rearrangement joins TRBV12-3 or TRBV12-4 to TRBJ1-1, with 7 nucleotides matching TRBD1. This CDR3 contains 13 residues. V shed 6 bases and J 5 bases; nucleotides not matched to a gene: 6. The chain's CDR3 is CASSSDRDTEAFF. DNA for the CDR3: TGTGCCAGCAGCTCAGACAGGGATACTGAAGCTTTCTTT.